The 2 T cell receptor beta chains below were found in one sample sequenced in a study of shared clonotypes between healthy human individuals. Clones were read by immunoSEQ multiplex PCR, and TCRdb kept only the in-frame ones, dropping some. The data contain approximately 2.3 million clones, roughly 93% of them singletons. Sequenced input: naive CD4+ T cells from PBMCs. Regarding subset: CD45RA+ positively selected. The receptor source for this set is a man aged 18 to 35 in good health. Some clones in this sample may be carry-over from other donors' samples.

The chain links TRBV19 to TRBJ1-1, with unresolved D. V lost 5 bases and J 3 bases, leaving 13 bases between the germline ends. The germline V gene has CDR1 LNHDA and CDR2 SQIVND (reference sequence). CDR3 size: 14 residues. The CDR3 region has the DNA TGTGCCAGTAGTTCCCGTGGACGGGACACTGAAGCTTTCTTT. It specifies CASSSRGRDTEAFF. The full variable domain, rest sourced from reference TRBV19 and TRBJ1-1, is DGGITQSPKYLFRKEGQNVTLSCEQNLNHDAMYWYRQDPGQGLRLIYYSQIVNDFQKGDIAEGYSVSREKKESFPLTVTSAQKNPTAFYLCASSSRGRDTEAFFGQGTRLTVV.

The chain joins TRBV29-1 to TRBJ1-1; D gene unclear. The CDR3 has 10 amino acids. The V gene's germline CDR1 is SQVTM and CDR2 ANQGSEA. V lost 7 bases to trimming and J lost 3 bases, with 6 bases between them. The DNA for the CDR3 is TGCAGCGGGTCCTACACTGAAGCTTTCTTT. It yields the protein CSGSYTEAFF.